The T cell receptor beta chain described here comes from a study of blood T cell repertoires in COVID-19. The overall study: T cells, B-cell-depleted T cells, or PBMCs provided the cDNA or gDNA that served as material.

Per the study methods: Amplification with reference gene primers provided the estimates of nucleated cell counts. The protocol was immunoSEQ multiplex PCR, while the TCRdb copy is restricted to in-frame clones and leaves out a portion. D and trimming were read from the DNA, whereas the V and J calls and clone size are those reported in that table. This table holds a few hundred thousand clones, over 75% found once. The Seattle site enrolled patients during active infection and followed them longitudinally. The CDR3 is 16 amino acids. Looked up from germline, CDR1 is SGHRS and CDR2 is YFSETQ. Trimming cost V 0 bases and J 2 bases; bases outside gene matches: 5.

The chain uses TRBV5-1 and TRBJ2-3, with TRBD2 matching over 8 bases. This TCR derives from a human donor with COVID-19, enrolled during active disease. The donor label of this sample is uncertain. The sequencing input was peripheral blood. CDR3 sequence: CASSLALGLDTDTQYF. As DNA, the CDR3 is TGCGCCAGCAGCTTGGCCCTGGGACTAGACACAGATACGCAGTATTTT. Full variable domain (rest looked up from reference TRBV5-1 and TRBJ2-3): KAGVTQTPRYLIKTRGQQVTLSCSPISGHRSVSWYQQTPGQGLQFLFEYFSETQRNKGNFPGRFSGRQFSNSRSEMNVSTLELGDSALYLCASSLALGLDTDTQYFGPGTRLTVL.